This entry lists 17 T cell receptor beta chains sequenced from one sample in a study of T cell repertoires in cytomegalovirus infection. Their specific antigens are unknown. MiXCR was run by TCRdb on the reads, yielding one entry per CDR3 protein. The sample lists about 890,000 distinct CDR3 sequences, 30% to 40% seen once, with about an eighth in the top ten. Sequencing was performed on cultured CD8+ T cells from PBMCs, taken from culture after CMV antigen stimulation. These receptors all stem from a human donor in good health (CMV status not recorded). Some clones in this sample may be carry-over from other donors' samples.

The chain uses TRBV29-1 and TRBJ1-1; TRBD1 aligns across 9 bases. Germline loops: CDR1 SQVTM, CDR2 ANQGSEA. CDR3 length: 13 amino acids. V lost 2 bases and J lost 6; bases outside the gene matches: 4. The CDR3 spells CSVEWDRVSEAFF. Written as DNA, the CDR3 is TGCAGCGTTGAATGGGACAGGGTATCTGAAGCTTTCTTT. The full variable domain, its missing parts supplied by reference TRBV29-1 and TRBJ1-1, is SAVISQKPSRDICQRGTSLTIQCQVDSQVTMMFWYRQQPGQSLTLIATANQGSEATYESGFVIDKFPISRPNLTFSTLTVSNMSPEDSSIYLCSVEWDRVSEAFFGQGTRLTVV.

The chain links TRBV9 to TRBJ2-1, with D perhaps TRBD2 (5 bases). V was cut by 3 bases and J by 5 bases, with 15 bases left in between. CDR3 length: 15 residues. CDR1 is SGDLS and CDR2 is YYNGEE in the germline V gene. The CDR3 here is CASSATTYINNEQFF. CDR3 nucleotides: TGTGCCAGCAGCGCGACTACGTATATCAACAATGAGCAGTTCTTC.

The table lists this clonotype with many counts. The rearrangement links TRBV11-1 to TRBJ2-1, with a tentative D call TRBD1 (6 bases). Per the germline V gene, CDR1 is SGHAT and CDR2 is FQDESV (reference sequence). Trimming took 2 bases from V and 9 from J, leaving 11 bases between them. The CDR3 is made up of 13 amino acids. CDR3 loop: CASSLPRGSEQFF. CDR3 sequence (DNA): TGTGCCAGCAGCTTACCCAGGGGCAGTGAGCAGTTCTTC.

This clonotype occurred a few times. The chain recombines TRBV7-6 with TRBJ2-1; 9 bases line up with TRBD2. The CDR3 loop spans 17 amino acids. Germline CDR1 and CDR2: SGHVS and FNYEAQ. J was trimmed by 6 bases and V by 1 base; bases with no gene match: 10. The CDR3 sequence: CASSLGGGGGPANEQFF. The CDR3 DNA reads as TGTGCCAGCAGCTTAGGCGGCGGGGGGGGCCCTGCCAATGAGCAGTTCTTC.

The chain uses TRBV7-6 and TRBJ2-1; 9 bases match TRBD2. Germline-derived CDR1 and CDR2 are SGHVS and FNYEAQ. V shed 4 bases and J 0 bases; nucleotides not matched to a gene: 4. CDR3 length: 16 amino acids. CDR3 in DNA: TGTGCCAGCAGCTCCGAACTAGCGGGCTCCTACAATGAGCAGTTCTTC. Translated, it gives CASSSELAGSYNEQFF. The variable domain in full, with the rest retrieved from reference TRBV7-6 and TRBJ2-1, is GAGVSQSPRYKVTKRGQDVALRCDPISGHVSLYWYRQALGQGPEFLTYFNYEAQQDKSGLPNDRFSAERPEGSISTLTIQRTEQRDSAMYRCASSSELAGSYNEQFFGPGTRLTVL.

Many counts were recorded for this clonotype. The J gene is TRBJ1-5, the V gene TRBV6-1; D is unresolved. The CDR3 totals 13 residues. CDR1 MNHNS and CDR2 SASEGT come from the germline V gene. The V end lost 5 bases, the J end lost 2 bases, and 7 bases lay between the germline ends. The CDR3 protein is CASSSEGNQPQHF. For the CDR3, the DNA is TGTGCCAGCAGTTCGGAGGGCAATCAGCCCCAGCATTTT.

At least ten counts were recorded for this clonotype. The rearrangement joins TRBV7-2 to TRBJ2-5; D ambiguous. Germline V CDR1 and CDR2: SGHTA, FQGNSA. V lost 0 bases and J 2 bases, leaving 10 bases between the germline ends. The length of the CDR3 is 15 residues. In DNA, the CDR3 is TGTGCCAGCAGCTTAGCCCTCACTGGACAAGAGACCCAGTACTTC. Protein sequence: CASSLALTGQETQYF.

Points on this clonotype: A read error may be the cause here, since a much bigger clone is one base away. The J gene is TRBJ2-7, the V gene TRBV7-6; unclear D gene. Looked up from germline, CDR1 is SGHVS and CDR2 is FNYEAQ. V lost 1 base to trimming and J lost 5 bases, with 15 bases between them. The CDR3 contains 15 residues. The CDR3: CASSLDVGAPNEQYF. CDR3 in DNA: TGTGCCAGCAGCTTAGACGTAGGAGCTCCCAACGAGCAGTACTTC.

This clonotype occurred a few times. The chain recombines TRBV20-1 with TRBJ1-5; possible D gene TRBD1, 5 bases. The V end lost 0 bases, the J end lost 6 bases, and 21 bases lay between the germline ends. CDR3 length: 17 residues. CDR1 and CDR2 from the germline V gene are DFQATT and SNEGSKA (reference sequence). CDR3 coding DNA: TGCAGTGCTAGAGATTGGGTTACCTCTGACAGTGGTCAGCCCCAGCATTTT. Encoded protein: CSARDWVTSDSGQPQHF.

The CDR3 loop is CASSEVPGNYGYTF. CDR3 bases: TGTGCCAGCAGTGAAGTGCCGGGGAACTATGGCTACACCTTC. The chain joins TRBV6-1 to TRBJ1-2; D is ambiguous. The V end lost 1 base, the J end lost 2 bases, and 8 bases lay between the germline ends. Germline V gene sequence: CDR1 MNHNS, CDR2 SASEGT. This CDR3 has 14 amino acids.

This clonotype appeared a few times. J is TRBJ2-7 and V is TRBV6-1; D unclear. The V end was cut by 3 bases, the J end by 2 bases, with 14 bases between. Per germline, CDR1 MNHNS and CDR2 SASEGT. This CDR3 comprises 15 residues. CDR3 region: CASSEVLVRAYEQYF. The CDR3 nucleotides are TGTGCCAGCAGTGAGGTTCTAGTTCGGGCCTACGAGCAGTACTTC.

The chain combines TRBV6-1 with TRBJ2-5; the D gene is possibly TRBD1 (6 bases). This CDR3 is built from 15 residues. Germline loops: CDR1 MNHNS, CDR2 SASEGT. V was pared by 1 base and J by 9 bases, with 18 bases between. The CDR3 DNA sequence: TGTGCCAGCAGTGAAGAGGGGGTGCAGGCCAAGGCCCAGTACTTC. Protein product: CASSEEGVQAKAQYF.

The chain links TRBV11-2 to TRBJ2-4, with D unresolved. CDR3 length equals 14 residues. Germline V gene data show CDR1 as SGHAT and CDR2 as FQNNGV. V was trimmed by 2 bases and J by 4 bases, leaving 9 bases between them. CDR3: CASSLQVLKNIQYF. The CDR3, as DNA: TGTGCCAGCAGCTTACAGGTGCTAAAAAACATTCAGTACTTC.

Only a few counts were recorded for this clonotype. The chain couples TRBV7-9 to TRBJ1-1; D remains ambiguous. Trimming took off 7 bases at V and 7 bases at J, with 13 bases between the two ends. The CDR3 is 12 residues long. The germline CDR1 and CDR2 sequences are SEHNR and FQNEAQ (reference sequence). DNA of the CDR3: TGTGCCAGCAACGAAGGCACGGATGAAGCTTTCTTT. It translates to CASNEGTDEAFF.

The V and J genes are TRBV2 and TRBJ2-6, with 11 bases lining up with TRBD1. J was trimmed by 0 bases and V by 5 bases; bases with no gene match: 9. The V gene's germline CDR1 is SNHLY and CDR2 FYNNEI. The CDR3 length is 19 residues. The DNA for the CDR3 is TGTGCCAGCAGTCCTACCGGGACAGGGGGAAGCTCTGGGGCCAACGTCCTGACTTTC. This gives the protein CASSPTGTGGSSGANVLTF.

This clonotype was seen a few times. The chain is built from TRBV6-5 and TRBJ2-1; 9 nucleotides agree with TRBD1. Germline V gene data show CDR1 as MNHEY and CDR2 as SVGAGI. CDR3 length: 16 amino acids. The ends lost 0 bases at V and 9 bases at J; junction bases unmatched: 9. CDR3 sequence (DNA): TGTGCCAGCAGTTACTCGACGGGACAGGGATTTGGTGAGCAGTTCTTC. This gives the protein CASSYSTGQGFGEQFF.

The rearrangement joins TRBV5-6 to TRBJ2-7; D not certain. The V end lost 0 bases, the J end lost 0 bases, and 10 bases lay between the germline ends. Germline V lookup: CDR1 SGHDT, CDR2 YYEEEE. The CDR3 is 15 amino acids. CDR3: CASSLDSYLSYEQYV. In DNA, the CDR3 is TGTGCCAGCAGCTTGGACAGTTACCTCTCCTACGAGCAGTACGTC.